This T cell receptor (beta chain) derives from a study of OX40 agonist ivuxolimab in advanced cancers. Study context: Ivuxolimab, which patients received intravenously every 2 weeks, was dosed at 0.01 to 10 mg/kg.

Study-wide results and caveats: Mean expanded clone counts were higher in CD8+ than CD4+ T cells.

After removal of 8 bases from V and 1 base from J, the junction contained 5 bases not matched to a gene. Germline V gene lookup returns CDR1 MNHEY and CDR2 SVGAGI. The CDR3 runs 14 residues. As for this clone: Its matching antigen is unknown.

Collection of blood occurred at baseline, at cycle 4 day 1, and at cycle 7 day 1. The assay was immunoSEQ multiplex PCR, and TCRdb's table has in-frame clones only and misses some. The table shows tens of thousands of clones, with about 90% occurring only once. The sample in question was CD4+ or CD8+ T cells sorted from blood, obtained in a trial of the OX40 agonist ivuxolimab. This receptor was identified in an adult with an advanced solid tumor such as melanoma, head and neck, liver or kidney cancer. V and J are TRBV6-5 and TRBJ2-5; 9 bases align to TRBD2. CDR3 sequence (DNA): TGTGCCAGCCGTAGCGGGGGAGCCCAAGAGACCCAGTACTTC. Its translation is CASRSGGAQETQYF.